Presented here are 26 T cell receptor beta chains from one specimen sequenced in a study of identical twins. TCRdb reprocessed the 5' RACE reads via MiXCR and lists one record per CDR3 protein. Of roughly 290,000 distinct CDR3 sequences in the sample, 9.5% were seen once. This sample was shared with a second study, whose subject was yellow fever vaccine responses in identical twins.

Sequencing was carried out using CD8+ T cells sorted from blood. These receptors were obtained from a woman aged 18-29 years in good health.

This clonotype was seen ten or more times. The genes are TRBV4-3 and TRBJ2-7, with 7 bases identical to TRBD1. The V gene end was trimmed by 4 bases and the J gene end by 0 bases; junction bases not matched to a gene: 3. The CDR3 covers 14 residues. CDR1 and CDR2 from the germline V gene are LGHNA and YSLEER. CDR3 sequence reads: CASSLRTGSYEQYF. CDR3 coding DNA: TGCGCCAGCAGCCTACGGACAGGCTCCTACGAGCAGTACTTC.

J is TRBJ1-2 and V is TRBV4-1; D not certain. Germline CDR1 is MGHRA and CDR2 is YSYEKL. The CDR3 spans 15 residues. Trimming pared 0 bases from V and 4 bases from J, leaving 12 bases between. The CDR3 loop is CASSQESASVYGYTF. DNA for the CDR3: TGCGCCAGCAGCCAAGAAAGCGCCTCAGTCTATGGCTACACCTTC.

This clonotype has a handful of counts. The genes are TRBV20-1 and TRBJ2-7; tentatively, D is TRBD2 (6 bases). This CDR3 is built from 15 residues. The germline V and J ends were trimmed by 1 base and 1 base, with 14 bases remaining between them. CDR1 DFQATT and CDR2 SNEGSKA come from the germline V gene (reference sequence). This CDR3 reads CSARVRDSFSYEQYF. CDR3 DNA sequence: TGCAGTGCTAGAGTAAGGGACTCATTTTCCTACGAGCAGTACTTC.

This clonotype was observed many times. This rearrangement joins TRBV10-3 to TRBJ2-7; 11 bases fit TRBD1. The CDR3 runs 13 residues. V gave up 6 bases and J gave up 6 bases; unmatched junction bases: 4. CDR1 is ENHRY, CDR2 SYGVKD, per germline. The CDR3 region is CAIRLGTGGEQYF. The CDR3 coding sequence is TGTGCCATCAGACTGGGGACAGGGGGCGAGCAGTACTTC.

This clonotype was detected a few times. The gene calls are TRBV25-1 and TRBJ2-1; no definite D call. Trimming shortened V by 1 base and J by 10 bases, and 8 bases separated the two germline ends. The length of the CDR3 is 12 residues. Germline-derived CDR1 and CDR2 are MGHDK and SYGVNS. CDR3 amino acids: CASSESLREQFF. The CDR3 nucleotides read TGTGCCAGCAGTGAATCTCTGAGGGAGCAGTTCTTC. The variable domain in full, with the rest retrieved from reference TRBV25-1 and TRBJ2-1, is EADIYQTPRYLVIGTGKKITLECSQTMGHDKMYWYQQDPGMELHLIHYSYGVNSTEKGDLSSESTVSRIRTEHFPLTLESARPSHTSQYLCASSESLREQFFGPGTRLTVL.

This sequence joins TRBV3-1 and TRBJ2-3; D ambiguous. Trimming pared 0 bases from V and 8 bases from J, leaving 6 bases between. This CDR3 comprises 12 residues. Germline V gene data show CDR1 as LGHDT and CDR2 as YNNKEL (reference sequence). CDR3 in amino acids: CASSQEGATQYF. For the CDR3, the DNA is TGTGCCAGCAGCCAAGAAGGTGCTACGCAGTATTTT.

The CDR3 sequence: CASSQRSADEQYF. The CDR3 DNA follows: TGTGCCAGCAGCCAGAGATCAGCGGACGAGCAGTACTTC. The chain is built from TRBV14 and TRBJ2-7, with D perhaps matching TRBD2 (5 bases). Between the trimmed V and J ends, which lost 3 bases and 5 bases, there was a span of 11 bases. CDR3 length: 13 residues. Germline V gene sequence: CDR1 SGHDN, CDR2 FVKESK.

This clonotype was recorded many times. The rearrangement uses TRBV16 and TRBJ2-1; the D is unclear. The CDR3 spans 13 residues. Looked up from germline, CDR1 is KGHSY and CDR2 is FQNENV. Trimming took 0 bases from V and 6 from J, leaving 6 bases between them. This CDR3 is CASSQSVGNEQFF. CDR3 DNA: TGTGCCAGCAGCCAATCCGTCGGCAATGAGCAGTTCTTC.

This clonotype was recorded at least ten times. The chain combines TRBV7-2 with TRBJ1-2; D unresolved. The CDR3 is made up of 14 amino acids. Trimming stripped 4 bases from V and 7 bases from J, with 16 bases between. CDR1 is SGHTA and CDR2 is FQGNSA in the germline V gene. CDR3 protein: CASSSLHEGGGYTF. The CDR3 DNA is TGTGCCAGCAGCTCGCTACATGAGGGAGGTGGCTACACCTTC.

This clonotype was seen many times. The chain is built from TRBV7-2 and TRBJ2-1, with D possibly matching TRBD1 (5 bases). Between the trimmed V and J ends, which lost 2 bases and 5 bases, there was a span of 19 bases. This CDR3 spans 17 amino acids. Germline assignment: CDR1 SGHTA and CDR2 FQGNSA. CDR3 DNA: TGTGCCAGCAGCTTACGCCTGGGGCAGACAACTCACAATGAGCAGTTCTTC. Residues: CASSLRLGQTTHNEQFF.

This clonotype turned up a few times. The V call is TRBV11-1, the J call TRBJ2-2; weak D call: TRBD2 (6 bases). The CDR3 extends over 14 amino acids. Germline V gene sequence: CDR1 SGHAT, CDR2 FQDESV (reference sequence). V was trimmed by 3 bases and J by 6 bases, leaving 11 bases between them. This chain's CDR3 is CASSFGGSAGELFF. CDR3 DNA sequence: TGTGCCAGCAGCTTTGGGGGGAGCGCCGGGGAGCTGTTTTTT. The entire variable domain, with the rest obtained from reference TRBV11-1 and TRBJ2-2, is as follows: EAEVAQSPRYKITEKSQAVAFWCDPISGHATLYWYRQILGQGPELLVQFQDESVVDDSQLPKDRFSAERLKGVDSTLKIQPAELGDSAMYLCASSFGGSAGELFFGEGSRLTVL.

The V gene is TRBV6-2 or TRBV6-3, the J gene TRBJ1-5; TRBD1 aligns across 8 bases. The CDR3 has 19 residues. Trimming cost V 0 bases and J 6 bases; bases outside gene matches: 16. Germline CDR1 reads MNHEY; CDR2 reads SVGEGT. The DNA for the CDR3 is TGTGCCAGCAGTTACTCGGAAATAGGGGGACAGGATTGGGGTCAGCCCCAGCATTTT. Protein sequence: CASSYSEIGGQDWGQPQHF.

This clonotype was seen a few times. This chain links TRBV2 with TRBJ2-7, with TRBD2 matching 8 bases. The ends lost 6 bases at V and 6 bases at J; junction bases unmatched: 7. This CDR3 is 13 amino acids long. Germline assignment: CDR1 SNHLY and CDR2 FYNNEI. Here the CDR3 DNA reads TGTGCCAGCAGACCGAGCGGGAGTTCCGAGCAGTACTTC. Residues: CASRPSGSSEQYF.

This clonotype has more than one count but fewer than ten. This sequence joins TRBV6-5 and TRBJ2-5; D possibly corresponds to TRBD2 (5 bases). Germline CDR1 is MNHEY and CDR2 is SVGAGI. This CDR3 has 15 amino acids. The V end lost 0 bases, the J end lost 1 base, and 9 bases lay between the germline ends. CDR3 residues: CASSYSGGLQETQYF. Written as DNA, the CDR3 is TGTGCCAGCAGTTACTCTGGCGGGCTCCAAGAGACCCAGTACTTC.

The chain is built from TRBV7-9 and TRBJ1-1, with TRBD1 matching 8 bases. Germline V CDR1 and CDR2: SEHNR, FQNEAQ (reference sequence). CDR3 size: 13 residues. Trimming at V came to 10 bases and at J to 1 base, leaving 5 bases not matched to a gene. The CDR3 DNA sequence: TGTGCCACGGACGACAGGGGGAACACTGAAGCTTTCTTT. Residues: CATDDRGNTEAFF. Supplemented by reference TRBV7-9 and TRBJ1-1, the full variable domain reads DTGVSQNPRHKITKRGQNVTFRCDPISEHNRLYWYRQTLGQGPEFLTYFQNEAQLEKSRLLSDRFSAERPKGSFSTLEIQRTEQGDSAMYLCATDDRGNTEAFFGQGTRLTVV.

This clonotype was counted ten times or more. The CDR3 sequence is CASSSTGKLSYEQYF. The DNA of the CDR3 is TGTGCCAGCAGCTCCACCGGGAAACTCTCCTACGAGCAGTACTTC. This sequence joins TRBV7-9 and TRBJ2-7; D possibly corresponds to TRBD2 (5 bases). V was pared by 4 bases and J by 0 bases, with 13 bases between. Per the germline V gene, CDR1 is SEHNR and CDR2 is FQNEAQ (reference sequence). The CDR3 consists of 15 residues.

This clonotype was found a few times. V and J are TRBV7-8 and TRBJ2-5; 8 nucleotides match TRBD1. Germline CDR1 is SGHVS and CDR2 is FQNEAQ. Trimming removed 2 bases from V and 4 bases from J; junction bases left unmatched: 9. The CDR3 contains 16 residues. As DNA, the CDR3 is TGTGCCAGCAGCTTACCAGGGGGCGACGGGAGAGAGACCCAGTACTTC. It yields the protein CASSLPGGDGRETQYF.

This clonotype was counted between two and nine times. This chain's CDR3 is CSVTPGNEQFF. Here the CDR3 DNA reads TGCAGCGTCACCCCAGGTAATGAGCAGTTCTTC. The J gene is TRBJ2-1, the V gene TRBV29-1, with D unclear. CDR3 length: 11 residues. Looked up from germline, CDR1 is SQVTM and CDR2 is ANQGSEA. V lost 6 bases and J 7 bases, leaving 10 bases between the germline ends.

In this sample, this clonotype turned up a few times. This chain uses TRBV29-1 with TRBJ2-7; TRBD1 aligns across 7 bases. The CDR3 consists of 15 residues. With 0 bases clipped from V and 0 bases from J, the junction kept 5 bases outside the gene matches. Germline V CDR1 and CDR2: SQVTM, ANQGSEA. The CDR3 bases are TGCAGCGTTGAAGAGTTTAGGGACAGCTCCTACGAGCAGTACTTC. Translated: CSVEEFRDSSYEQYF.

A few counts support this clonotype. The chain combines TRBV6-2 or TRBV6-3 with TRBJ2-3; 7 bases fit TRBD2. The V gene end was trimmed by 7 bases and the J gene end by 2 bases; junction bases not matched to a gene: 9. The CDR3 length is 15 residues. Germline CDR1 MNHEY, CDR2 SVGEGT. The DNA of the CDR3 is TGTGCCAGCAACCTCGGGGGGTTACCCACAGATACGCAGTATTTT. It is translated as CASNLGGLPTDTQYF.

This clonotype was counted many times. The chain couples TRBV7-9 to TRBJ2-3; D is possibly TRBD2 (5 bases). Per the germline V gene, CDR1 is SEHNR and CDR2 is FQNEAQ (reference sequence). This CDR3 contains 15 residues. Deletions cut 5 bases from V and 2 bases from J, with 14 bases between. In nucleotides, the CDR3 is TGTGCCAGCAGCCAAGCCCACGGGGACACAGATACGCAGTATTTT. Translation: CASSQAHGDTDTQYF.

The chain recombines TRBV15 with TRBJ2-1; TRBD2 might be the D (6 bases). The CDR3 extends over 12 amino acids. Germline CDR1 reads LNHNV; CDR2 reads YYDKDF (reference sequence). The germline V and J ends were trimmed by 11 bases and 6 bases, with 14 bases remaining between them. The CDR3 bases are TGTGCCGCCCGGGGGTCTTCCAATGAGCAGTTCTTC. The encoded protein is CAARGSSNEQFF.

The V gene is TRBV11-2, the J gene TRBJ2-2; 8 bases are shared with TRBD1. The germline V gene has CDR1 SGHAT and CDR2 FQNNGV. CDR3 length equals 15 residues. After removal of 4 bases from V and 5 bases from J, the junction contained 6 bases not matched to a gene. CDR3 in DNA: TGTGCCAGCAGCTCTCGGACAGGGATGACCGGGGAGCTGTTTTTT. Residues: CASSSRTGMTGELFF.

This clonotype occurred many times. This sequence joins TRBV7-8 and TRBJ1-5; D possibly corresponds to TRBD1 (5 bases). Deletions cut 3 bases from V and 7 bases from J, with 13 bases between. The germline V gene has CDR1 SGHVS and CDR2 FQNEAQ. The CDR3 has 14 amino acids. CDR3 nucleotides: TGTGCCAGCAGCTTGGGAGGGGATGGGCAGCCCCAGCATTTT. This translates into CASSLGGDGQPQHF.

This clonotype was counted a few times. The chain has TRBV5-5 and TRBJ2-1; tentative D call: TRBD2 (5 bases). The V gene lost 0 bases and the J gene lost 14 bases, with 12 bases spanning the gap. The CDR3 is 12 amino acids. Germline V gene data show CDR1 as SGHKS and CDR2 as YYEKEE (reference sequence). The CDR3 DNA follows: TGTGCCAGCAGCTTGGCTGACGGGGAAAAGTTCTTC. This sequence encodes CASSLADGEKFF.

This clonotype was seen repeatedly, ten times or more. The chain employs TRBV12-3 or TRBV12-4 and TRBJ2-1; D not resolved. V lost 6 bases, J lost 8 bases, and 14 bases lay in between. This CDR3 has 13 amino acids. CDR3 amino acids: CASSLESWHEQFF. CDR3 nucleotide sequence: TGTGCCAGCAGCCTGGAATCCTGGCATGAGCAGTTCTTC.